One and the same sample provided the 25 T cell receptor beta chains below, sequenced in a study of blood T cell repertoires in COVID-19. The table came from immunoSEQ multiplex PCR; TCRdb's copy has only in-frame clones and leaves some out. The sample has 200,000 or so clones; roughly 80% are singletons. The sequencing input was peripheral blood. These receptors came from a man aged 55 to 70 with active or convalescent COVID-19.

The chain has TRBV6-6 and TRBJ2-7; D is possibly TRBD2 (6 bases). The CDR3 is made up of 15 amino acids. Trimming left V 7 bases short and J 0 bases short, with 16 bases between. Germline values: CDR1 MNHNY, CDR2 SVGAGI (reference sequence). The CDR3 nucleotides are TGTGCCAGCACCCTCTCCGCCGGGGGCTCCTACGAGCAGTACTTC. Residues: CASTLSAGGSYEQYF.

The chain employs TRBV24-1 and TRBJ2-7; possible D gene TRBD2, 6 bases. The CDR3 covers 12 residues. The V and J ends lost 12 bases and 3 bases respectively, with 14 bases between them. Germline assignment: CDR1 KGHDR and CDR2 SFDVKD. CDR3 amino acids: CAHRGKSYEQYF. The CDR3 nucleotides read TGTGCCCACCGGGGGAAAAGCTACGAGCAGTACTTC.

The genes are TRBV9 and TRBJ1-2, with a possible D match to TRBD1 (5 bases). Per germline, CDR1 SGDLS and CDR2 YYNGEE. This CDR3 has 14 residues. V was clipped by 3 bases and J by 5 bases, with 14 bases between them. For the CDR3, the DNA is TGTGCCAGCAGCGCAGGGAGGGGATTATATGGCTACACCTTC. Translating it yields CASSAGRGLYGYTF.

The V and J genes are TRBV9 and TRBJ2-7; possible D gene TRBD1, 5 bases. This CDR3 has 14 amino acids. Germline V gives CDR1 SGDLS, CDR2 YYNGEE. V lost 3 bases and J 0 bases, leaving 10 bases between the germline ends. The CDR3 sequence is CASSAGHLSYEQYF. The CDR3 DNA reads TGTGCCAGCAGCGCCGGACACCTCTCCTACGAGCAGTACTTC.

The chain uses TRBV27 and TRBJ1-1, with 7 bases lining up with TRBD1. The V segment lost 3 bases and the J segment 5 bases; nucleotides outside the gene matches: 3. Per the germline V gene, CDR1 is MNHEY and CDR2 is SMNVEV (reference sequence). CDR3 size: 13 residues. CDR3 bases: TGTGCCAGCAGTTTGACAGGGACTACTGAAGCTTTCTTT. Its translation is CASSLTGTTEAFF.

The chain links TRBV7-8 to TRBJ2-1; 11 nucleotides match TRBD2. The germline gives CDR1 SGHVS, CDR2 FQNEAQ. The CDR3 contains 14 residues. Trimming cost V 6 bases and J 7 bases; bases outside gene matches: 5. The CDR3 nucleotides read TGTGCCAGCAGTACTAGCGGGAGTGGGAATGAGCAGTTCTTC. Amino acids: CASSTSGSGNEQFF. The whole variable domain, remainder taken from reference TRBV7-8 and TRBJ2-1, is GAGVSQSPRYKVAKRGQDVALRCDPISGHVSLFWYQQALGQGPEFLTYFQNEAQLDKSGLPSDRFFAERPEGSVSTLKIQRTQQEDSAVYLCASSTSGSGNEQFFGPGTRLTVL.

V usage is TRBV4-2 and J usage is TRBJ2-5, with 7 bases aligning to TRBD1. Per the germline V gene, CDR1 is LGHNA and CDR2 is YNFKEQ. The CDR3 length is 15 residues. Trimming took 1 base from V and 7 from J; bases not matched to a gene: 9. The CDR3 DNA follows: TGTGCCAGCAGCCAAGGAGAGGGGGCCTCGGGGACCCAGTACTTC. Protein sequence: CASSQGEGASGTQYF.

The V call is TRBV5-6, the J call TRBJ2-1; 9 positions match TRBD2. Germline CDR1 reads SGHDT; CDR2 reads YYEEEE. The trim removed 4 bases at V and 2 bases at J, leaving 7 bases unmatched. The CDR3 consists of 16 residues. The DNA for the CDR3 is TGTGCCAGCAGCCCCTACTTAGCGGGAGCCTACAATGAGCAGTTCTTC. Protein sequence: CASSPYLAGAYNEQFF.

This clone was found once. The genes are TRBV2 and TRBJ2-6; TRBD1 matches 8 bases. The V and J ends lost 7 bases and 1 base, in that order; junction bases with no gene match: 12. There are 18 residues in the CDR3. The V gene's germline CDR1 is SNHLY and CDR2 FYNNEI. CDR3 region: CASILPRQGPSGANVLTF. DNA of the CDR3: TGTGCCAGCATACTCCCAAGACAGGGGCCATCTGGGGCCAACGTCCTGACTTTC.

The CDR3, as DNA: TGTGCCAGCATTAGGACTAGCGGGAGCACAGATACGCAGTATTTT. Its translation: CASIRTSGSTDTQYF. J is TRBJ2-3 and V is TRBV7-9; 11 bases line up with TRBD2. Germline CDR1 and CDR2: SEHNR and FQNEAQ (reference sequence). This CDR3 is built from 15 residues. V lost 7 bases to trimming and J lost 0 bases; unmatched junction nucleotides: 3.

This clone was seen only once. The CDR3 loop is CASSPAVGALTDTQYF. CDR3 bases: TGCGCCAGCAGCCCGGCGGTTGGGGCTCTCACAGATACGCAGTATTTT. The chain joins TRBV5-1 to TRBJ2-3; weak D call: TRBD1 (5 bases). Trimming removed 4 bases at V and 2 bases at J, with 17 bases between. Germline values: CDR1 SGHRS, CDR2 YFSETQ. CDR3 length: 16 amino acids.

V is TRBV5-1 and J is TRBJ2-5; D is possibly TRBD2 (6 bases). V lost 1 base to trimming and J lost 1 base, with 8 bases between them. The germline gives CDR1 SGHRS, CDR2 YFSETQ. CDR3 length: 14 amino acids. The CDR3 here is CASSLSGRQETQYF. In nucleotides, the CDR3 is TGCGCCAGCAGCTTGAGCGGGCGCCAAGAGACCCAGTACTTC.

This chain uses TRBV7-2 with TRBJ2-2, with TRBD1 as a possible D gene (5 bases). The CDR3 runs to 15 residues. V shed 1 base and J shed 5 bases, with 11 bases lying between them. Germline CDR1 SGHTA, CDR2 FQGNSA. The CDR3 protein is CASSLVAGRTGELFF. CDR3 nucleotides: TGTGCCAGCAGCTTAGTGGCAGGGCGAACCGGGGAGCTGTTTTTT.

This chain uses TRBV6-6 with TRBJ2-2; D is ambiguous. Trimming shortened V by 6 bases and J by 6 bases, and 14 bases separated the two germline ends. CDR3 length: 14 residues. The V gene's germline CDR1 is MNHNY and CDR2 SVGAGI (reference sequence). CDR3 coding DNA: TGTGCCAGCAGCCAGGCCAACCTGGCCGGGGAGCTGTTTTTT. Translated, it gives CASSQANLAGELFF.

This clone was seen only once. This chain uses TRBV6-5 with TRBJ2-5; 7 nucleotides align to TRBD2. Germline V lookup: CDR1 MNHEY, CDR2 SVGAGI. CDR3 length equals 13 residues. After removal of 8 bases from V and 4 bases from J, the junction contained 7 bases not matched to a gene. This chain's CDR3 is CASWGGGGETQYF. The CDR3 nucleotides read TGTGCCAGCTGGGGCGGGGGAGGAGAGACCCAGTACTTC.

The J gene is TRBJ2-3, the V gene TRBV7-3; TRBD2 aligns across 12 bases. This CDR3 is 16 amino acids long. V shed 5 bases and J 3 bases; nucleotides not matched to a gene: 6. Looked up from germline, CDR1 is SGHTA and CDR2 is FQGTGA. The CDR3 bases are TGTGCCAGCAGCCTTAGACTAGCGGGAGTAACAGATACGCAGTATTTT. Protein sequence: CASSLRLAGVTDTQYF.

The rearrangement links TRBV3-1 (or the pseudogene TRBV3-2) to TRBJ2-7; no clear D gene. This CDR3 spans 15 amino acids. Germline loops: CDR1 LGHDT, CDR2 YNNKEL (reference sequence). V was trimmed by 0 bases and J by 0 bases, leaving 9 bases between them. The CDR3 region has the DNA TGTGCCAGCAGCCAAGAAAAAGCGCTCTCCTACGAGCAGTACTTC. Its translation is CASSQEKALSYEQYF.

The chain carries TRBV28 and TRBJ1-1; D may be TRBD1 (5 bases). Per germline, CDR1 MDHEN and CDR2 SYDVKM. The V and J ends lost 8 bases and 4 bases respectively, with 20 bases between them. CDR3 length: 15 residues. The CDR3 nucleotides read TGTGCCAGCGATACCGGGGGACGGCTGACCACTGAAGCTTTCTTT. Residues: CASDTGGRLTTEAFF.

V gene TRBV9 combines with J gene TRBJ2-6; 13 bases agree with TRBD2. CDR1 and CDR2 from the germline V gene are SGDLS and YYNGEE. This CDR3 contains 20 residues. The V and J ends lost 3 bases and 0 bases, in that order; junction bases with no gene match: 9. The CDR3 protein is CASSAFLTSGGHSGANVLTF. CDR3 coding DNA: TGTGCCAGCAGCGCGTTCCTGACTAGCGGGGGGCACTCTGGGGCCAACGTCCTGACTTTC.

The rearrangement links TRBV27 to TRBJ1-1, with 7 bases that match TRBD1. CDR1 and CDR2 (germline): MNHEY, SMNVEV (reference sequence). The CDR3 spans 18 residues. Germline trimming cut 2 bases from V and 0 bases from J; bases unmatched to any gene: 12. CDR3 amino acids: CASSLLGDRPLMNTEAFF. The CDR3 region has the DNA TGTGCCAGCAGTTTACTAGGGGACAGACCGCTCATGAACACTGAAGCTTTCTTT.

The chain uses TRBV25-1 and TRBJ2-3, with D perhaps matching TRBD2 (6 bases). The length of the CDR3 is 14 residues. Trimming removed 3 bases at V and 3 bases at J, with 10 bases between. Germline loops: CDR1 MGHDK, CDR2 SYGVNS. The CDR3 DNA reads TGTGCCAGCAGTGACGTGGGGGGAACAGATACGCAGTATTTT. Its translation is CASSDVGGTDTQYF.

The chain has TRBV10-3 and TRBJ1-5; 7 bases map to TRBD1. With V trimmed by 2 bases and J by 11 bases, 9 bases remained unmatched. The CDR3 has 14 residues. The V gene's germline CDR1 is ENHRY and CDR2 SYGVKD. Here the CDR3 reads CAISEQQGKAAQHF. DNA of the CDR3: TGTGCCATCAGTGAGCAACAGGGGAAAGCGGCCCAGCATTTT.

This clone occurred once. V and J are TRBV2 and TRBJ2-1; tentative D call: TRBD1 (5 bases). The V and J ends lost 3 bases and 4 bases respectively, with 10 bases between them. The CDR3 is 14 residues long. Per germline, CDR1 SNHLY and CDR2 FYNNEI. CDR3 loop: CASSEGPVYNEQFF. DNA of the CDR3: TGTGCCAGCAGTGAGGGGCCGGTGTACAATGAGCAGTTCTTC.

V gene TRBV7-2 combines with J gene TRBJ2-3; the D gene is possibly TRBD2 (5 bases). The CDR3 consists of 13 residues. Per germline, CDR1 SGHTA and CDR2 FQGNSA. Trimming took off 5 bases at V and 5 bases at J, with 11 bases between the two ends. This CDR3 is CASSPLGRDTQYF. The CDR3 DNA is TGTGCCAGCAGCCCTCTAGGGAGAGATACGCAGTATTTT. Together with reference TRBV7-2 and TRBJ2-3, the CDR3 gives the full variable domain: GAGVSQSPSNKVTEKGKDVELRCDPISGHTALYWYRQSLGQGLEFLIYFQGNSAPDKSGLPSDRFSAERTGGSVSTLTIQRTQQEDSAVYLCASSPLGRDTQYFGPGTRLTVL.

The chain's CDR3 is CSASLSHEQYF. Here the CDR3 DNA reads TGCAGTGCTAGTCTTTCCCACGAGCAGTACTTC. The J gene is TRBJ2-7, the V gene TRBV20-1, with D unresolved. V was trimmed by 3 bases and J by 5 bases, leaving 8 bases between them. This CDR3 has 11 amino acids. Germline loops: CDR1 DFQATT, CDR2 SNEGSKA (reference sequence).